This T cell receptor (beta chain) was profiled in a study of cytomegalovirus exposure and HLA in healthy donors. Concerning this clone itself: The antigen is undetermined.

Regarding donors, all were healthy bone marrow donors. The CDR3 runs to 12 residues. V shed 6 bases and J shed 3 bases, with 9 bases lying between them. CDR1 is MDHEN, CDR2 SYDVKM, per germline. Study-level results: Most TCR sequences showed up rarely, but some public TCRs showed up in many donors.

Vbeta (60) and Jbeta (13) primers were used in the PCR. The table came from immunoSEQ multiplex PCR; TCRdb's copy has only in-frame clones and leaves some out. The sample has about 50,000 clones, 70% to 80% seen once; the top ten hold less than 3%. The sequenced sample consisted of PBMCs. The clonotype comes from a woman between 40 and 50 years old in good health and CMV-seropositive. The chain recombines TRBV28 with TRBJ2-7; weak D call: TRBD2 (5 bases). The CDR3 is CASSGLNYEQYF. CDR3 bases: TGTGCCAGCAGCGGACTCAACTACGAGCAGTACTTC.